The 23 T cell receptor beta chains in this list originate from one sample, sequenced in a study of blood T cell repertoires in COVID-19. Some clones are missing from TCRdb's copy, which holds only in-frame ones; the method was immunoSEQ multiplex PCR. The table includes 250,000 to 300,000 clones, about 91% detected once. The sequenced sample was peripheral blood. These TCRs come from a woman aged 55-70 years with acute or convalescent COVID-19.

V gene TRBV19 combines with J gene TRBJ1-5, with D possibly being TRBD1 (5 bases). CDR3 length equals 14 residues. The germline CDR1 and CDR2 sequences are LNHDA and SQIVND (reference sequence). V was pared by 0 bases and J by 4 bases, with 7 bases between. CDR3 loop: CASSIEGVNQPQHF. For the CDR3, the DNA is TGTGCCAGTAGTATAGAAGGGGTGAATCAGCCCCAGCATTTT. Full variable domain (missing parts from reference TRBV19 and TRBJ1-5): DGGITQSPKYLFRKEGQNVTLSCEQNLNHDAMYWYRQDPGQGLRLIYYSQIVNDFQKGDIAEGYSVSREKKESFPLTVTSAQKNPTAFYLCASSIEGVNQPQHFGDGTRLSIL.

The V call is TRBV30, the J call TRBJ2-7; 7 bases are shared with TRBD1. The CDR3 is 16 residues long. V shed 3 bases, J shed 1 base, and the junction held 12 bases outside the gene matches. Germline lookup yields CDR1 GTSNPN and CDR2 SVGIG (reference sequence). The CDR3 protein is CAWRVGLGQTSYEQYF. The CDR3 DNA follows: TGTGCCTGGAGAGTTGGACTGGGACAGACTTCCTACGAGCAGTACTTC. The full variable domain, its missing parts supplied by reference TRBV30 and TRBJ2-7, is SQTIHQWPATLVQPVGSPLSLECTVEGTSNPNLYWYRQAAGRGLQLLFYSVGIGQISSEVPQNLSASRPQDRQFILSSKKLLLSDSGFYLCAWRVGLGQTSYEQYFGPGTRLTVT.

The V gene is TRBV28, the J gene TRBJ1-2, with D possibly TRBD1 on 5 matching bases. Trimming left V 3 bases short and J 7 bases short, with 15 bases between. In germline, CDR1 is MDHEN, CDR2 SYDVKM. This CDR3 spans 14 amino acids. Here the CDR3 reads CASSLVVQAAGYTF. CDR3 in DNA: TGTGCCAGCAGTTTGGTCGTACAGGCGGCTGGCTACACCTTC.

The chain couples TRBV15 to TRBJ2-1; 14 bases match TRBD2. This CDR3 is built from 20 residues. CDR1 and CDR2 from the germline V gene are LNHNV and YYDKDF (reference sequence). Losses at the gene ends were 3 bases for V and 1 base for J; bases not matched to a gene: 11. DNA for the CDR3: TGTGCCACCAGCAGGGGTCCCGGGACTAGCGGGAGCGGATCCTACAATGAGCAGTTCTTC. It codes for CATSRGPGTSGSGSYNEQFF.

This clone came up once. The V gene is TRBV5-1, the J gene TRBJ1-2; D remains unclear. V was cut by 0 bases and J by 4 bases, with 10 bases left in between. Germline CDR1 reads SGHRS; CDR2 reads YFSETQ. This CDR3 is built from 14 residues. For the CDR3, the DNA is TGCGCCAGCAGCTTGGAATCCTCGGGCTATGGCTACACCTTC. It encodes CASSLESSGYGYTF.

In regard to this clone: The same CDR3 also results from other DNA sequences found in this sample. This chain connects TRBV2 to TRBJ2-5; TRBD2 matches at 10 bases. The CDR3 covers 14 residues. Germline CDR1 SNHLY, CDR2 FYNNEI. J lost 5 bases, V lost 2 bases, and 2 bases had no gene match. The CDR3 sequence is CASSERGLAETQYF. CDR3 DNA: TGTGCCAGCAGTGAAAGGGGACTAGCGGAGACCCAGTACTTC.

This chain links TRBV6-1 with TRBJ1-5; D gene ambiguous. Trimming took 1 base from V and 5 from J, leaving 6 bases between them. This CDR3 spans 13 amino acids. Germline V gene data show CDR1 as MNHNS and CDR2 as SASEGT. The CDR3: CASSEGRDQPQHF. CDR3 nucleotide sequence: TGTGCCAGCAGTGAAGGGAGGGATCAGCCCCAGCATTTT.

This sequence joins TRBV7-3 and TRBJ1-2; a possible D gene is TRBD1 (5 bases). The CDR3 has 16 residues. The V end was cut by 2 bases, the J end by 8 bases, with 21 bases between. Germline V gene sequence: CDR1 SGHTA, CDR2 FQGTGA. The CDR3 DNA follows: TGTGCCAGCAGCTTAGTCCCAGGGACTTCAGCGTGGGGCTACACCTTC. It yields the protein CASSLVPGTSAWGYTF.

This chain links TRBV6-4 with TRBJ1-1, with D maybe TRBD1 (6 bases). Germline V gives CDR1 MRHNA, CDR2 SNTAGT. This CDR3 comprises 15 residues. The V and J ends lost 4 bases and 3 bases respectively, with 15 bases between them. This chain's CDR3 is CASSATGSSYTEAFF. CDR3 sequence (DNA): TGTGCCAGCAGTGCCACAGGGAGTTCGTACACTGAAGCTTTCTTT.

The J gene is TRBJ2-2, the V gene TRBV27; possibly TRBD1 for D (5 bases). The V and J ends lost 1 base and 0 bases respectively, with 12 bases between them. The CDR3 has 17 residues. Germline CDR1 reads MNHEY; CDR2 reads SMNVEV (reference sequence). The CDR3 DNA reads as TGTGCCAGCAGTTTATTCCCAGGGCCGGCGAACACCGGGGAGCTGTTTTTT. The encoded protein is CASSLFPGPANTGELFF.

V and J are TRBV7-6 and TRBJ1-4; D ambiguous. In germline, CDR1 is SGHVS, CDR2 FNYEAQ. Between the trimmed V and J ends, which lost 9 bases and 0 bases, there was a span of 11 bases. The CDR3 is 14 amino acids. In DNA, the CDR3 is TGTGCCAGTACAGCGGCCGCAACTAATGAAAAACTGTTTTTT. Protein product: CASTAAATNEKLFF.

This clone was seen once. V usage is TRBV5-4 and J usage is TRBJ2-5; a weak D match, TRBD2 (6 bases). V was pared by 0 bases and J by 0 bases, with 18 bases between. Looked up from germline, CDR1 is SGHNT and CDR2 is YYREEE (reference sequence). The CDR3 runs 18 residues. The CDR3 loop is CASSLGRLGGKYQETQYF. CDR3 in DNA: TGTGCCAGCAGCTTGGGGCGGTTGGGGGGAAAGTACCAAGAGACCCAGTACTTC.

The V call is TRBV27, the J call TRBJ2-5; TRBD1 aligns across 7 bases. CDR1 is MNHEY and CDR2 is SMNVEV in the germline V gene (reference sequence). V shed 6 bases, J shed 4 bases, and the junction held 5 bases outside the gene matches. This CDR3 is built from 13 residues. In DNA, the CDR3 is TGTGCCAGCAGACGACAGGGACCAGAGACCCAGTACTTC. It encodes CASRRQGPETQYF.

This clone has a single count. J is TRBJ2-6 and V is TRBV19, with D possibly being TRBD2 (6 bases). The CDR3 length is 16 residues. CDR1 and CDR2 (germline): LNHDA, SQIVND (reference sequence). V was cut by 1 base and J by 0 bases, with 7 bases left in between. The CDR3 spells CASSIGAGSGANVLTF. For the CDR3, the DNA is TGTGCCAGTAGTATAGGAGCGGGCTCTGGGGCCAACGTCCTGACTTTC.

The V and J genes are TRBV6-2 or TRBV6-3 and TRBJ2-7, with TRBD2 as a possible D gene (6 bases). The CDR3 loop spans 13 amino acids. Germline assignment: CDR1 MNHEY and CDR2 SVGEGT. The V gene lost 2 bases and the J gene lost 5 bases, with 10 bases spanning the gap. This CDR3 reads CASSYTGVHEQYF. The CDR3 nucleotides read TGTGCCAGCAGTTACACGGGAGTCCACGAGCAGTACTTC.

The rearrangement uses TRBV13 and TRBJ2-7; 8 positions agree with TRBD2. Trimming took 0 bases from V and 9 from J; bases not matched to a gene: 4. The germline CDR1 and CDR2 sequences are PRHDT and FYEKMQ (reference sequence). The CDR3 length is 13 residues. CDR3 protein: CASSLGAGDVQYF. In DNA form, the CDR3 reads TGTGCCAGCAGCTTAGGAGCGGGAGATGTGCAGTACTTC.

The rearrangement links TRBV5-6 to TRBJ1-6; possibly TRBD1 for D (6 bases). This CDR3 spans 17 amino acids. The V and J ends lost 3 bases and 6 bases respectively, with 19 bases between them. The germline V gene has CDR1 SGHDT and CDR2 YYEEEE. For the CDR3, the DNA is TGTGCCAGCAGCTCGGCGGGGGCGCGTCTCCCTAATTCACCCCTCCACTTT. Encoded protein: CASSSAGARLPNSPLHF. Filled out from reference TRBV5-6 and TRBJ1-6, the complete variable domain reads DAGVTQSPTHLIKTRGQQVTLRCSPKSGHDTVSWYQQALGQGPQFIFQYYEEEERQRGNFPDRFSGHQFPNYSSELNVNALLLGDSALYLCASSSAGARLPNSPLHFGNGTRLTVT.

The chain uses TRBV3-1 (or the pseudogene TRBV3-2) and TRBJ1-6; 9 nucleotides match TRBD1. In germline, CDR1 is LGHDT, CDR2 YNNKEL (reference sequence). This CDR3 is 16 amino acids long. V was clipped by 3 bases and J by 4 bases; unmatched bases: 4. The CDR3 nucleotides are TGTGCCAGCAGCCATACAGGGGGCGGTTATAATTCACCCCTCCACTTT. This encodes CASSHTGGGYNSPLHF.

In its sample, this clone was seen once. The rearrangement uses TRBV24-1 and TRBJ2-3, with 7 bases matching TRBD1. From germline, CDR1 is KGHDR and CDR2 SFDVKD. Germline trimming cut 5 bases from V and 2 bases from J; bases unmatched to any gene: 9. This CDR3 region has 16 residues. This chain's CDR3 is CATSGNRGFLTDTQYF. In nucleotides, the CDR3 is TGTGCCACCAGTGGTAACAGGGGTTTTCTCACAGATACGCAGTATTTT.

V usage is TRBV29-1 and J usage is TRBJ1-2; possible D gene TRBD1, 6 bases. The CDR3 is 14 residues long. Germline assignment: CDR1 SQVTM and CDR2 ANQGSEA. Trimming removed 4 bases at V and 1 base at J, with 13 bases between. In DNA, the CDR3 is TGCAGCGTTGGGGGGGGCGCGGGTAACTATGGCTACACCTTC. Amino acids: CSVGGGAGNYGYTF.

This sequence joins TRBV19 and TRBJ2-7, with D possibly matching TRBD1 (5 bases). Per the germline V gene, CDR1 is LNHDA and CDR2 is SQIVND (reference sequence). The CDR3 runs to 14 residues. Between the trimmed V and J ends, which lost 5 bases and 2 bases, there was a span of 13 bases. This chain's CDR3 is CASSVRDRAYEQYF. The CDR3 nucleotides read TGTGCCAGTAGTGTTCGAGACAGAGCCTACGAGCAGTACTTC. Filled out from reference TRBV19 and TRBJ2-7, the complete variable domain reads DGGITQSPKYLFRKEGQNVTLSCEQNLNHDAMYWYRQDPGQGLRLIYYSQIVNDFQKGDIAEGYSVSREKKESFPLTVTSAQKNPTAFYLCASSVRDRAYEQYFGPGTRLTVT.

In regard to this clone: Other DNA variants within this sample encode the same CDR3. The V gene is TRBV30, the J gene TRBJ2-7, with a weak D call TRBD2 (5 bases). Germline V gene sequence: CDR1 GTSNPN, CDR2 SVGIG (reference sequence). The CDR3 has 13 residues. V shed 1 base and J shed 3 bases, with 10 bases lying between them. The CDR3, as DNA: TGTGCCTGGAGTGGTACGGGAAGCTACGAGCAGTACTTC. Protein: CAWSGTGSYEQYF.

The rearrangement uses TRBV5-8 and TRBJ1-2; TRBD1 might be the D (5 bases). The CDR3 has 16 residues. In germline, CDR1 is SGHTS, CDR2 YDEGEE. V dropped 4 bases and J dropped 0 bases, with 16 bases sitting between them. In DNA, the CDR3 is TGTGCCAGCAGCCTTGAGAGTGGGGGGGCTAACTATGGCTACACCTTC. Translation: CASSLESGGANYGYTF. The whole variable domain, filled in from reference TRBV5-8 and TRBJ1-2, reads EAGVTQSPTHLIKTRGQQATLRCSPISGHTSVYWYQQALGLGLQFLLWYDEGEERNRGNFPPRFSGRQFPNYSSELNVNALELEDSALYLCASSLESGGANYGYTFGSGTRLTVV.